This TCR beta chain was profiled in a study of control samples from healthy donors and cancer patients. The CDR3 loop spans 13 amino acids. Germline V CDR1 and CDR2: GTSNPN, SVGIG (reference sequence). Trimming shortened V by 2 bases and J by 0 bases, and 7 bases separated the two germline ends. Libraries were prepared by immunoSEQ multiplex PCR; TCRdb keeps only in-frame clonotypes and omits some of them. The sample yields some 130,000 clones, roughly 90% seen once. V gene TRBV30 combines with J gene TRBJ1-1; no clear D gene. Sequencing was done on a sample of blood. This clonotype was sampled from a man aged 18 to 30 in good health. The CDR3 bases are TGTGCCTGGAGTCCGGGAATGAACACTGAAGCTTTCTTT. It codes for CAWSPGMNTEAFF.